The T cell receptor (beta chain) under discussion was sequenced for a study of T cell clonotyping in hematopoietic cell transplantation. A word on this clone: The target antigen is unknown.

Whole-study findings and limits: No sorting was done, leaving CD4 and CD8 contributions mixed. Pathologically expanded recipient clonotypes increased progressively from day 30 to day 180 as diversity fell.

V dropped 6 bases and J dropped 2; count of bases not matched to a gene: 6. Per the germline V gene, CDR1 is SEHNR and CDR2 is FQNEAQ (reference sequence). The length of the CDR3 is 14 residues. Sequenced by immunoSEQ multiplex PCR; TCRdb stores in-frame clones only, minus some. The sample shows 14,000 or so clones, approximately 93% of them seen only once. The sequences come from PBMCs, collected 30 days after allogeneic stem cell transplant. The chain links TRBV7-9 to TRBJ2-7, with TRBD1 matching 8 bases. This clonotype was obtained from a male patient between 60 and 69 years old who had an allogeneic stem cell transplant from an unrelated donor, so the T cells may come from the graft donor. Some clones in this sample may be carry-over from other donors' samples. CDR3 coding DNA: TGTGCCAGCAGTTTACGGACAGGGACCTACGAGCAGTACTTC. Its protein is CASSLRTGTYEQYF.